This entry lists 27 T cell receptor beta chains sequenced from one sample in a study of shared clonotypes between healthy human individuals. Data came from immunoSEQ multiplex PCR; TCRdb stores just in-frame clones and leaves some out. The sample consists of millions of clones, roughly 95% of them appearing once. Naive-designated CD8 cells lacked CD45RO, were positively enriched for CCR7, and omitted terminally differentiated effector memory CD45RA+ cells. What was sequenced was naive CD8+ T cells sorted from blood. The origin of the receptors is a man in his late teens or twenties in good health.

The gene calls are TRBV4-1 and TRBJ1-6; 8 positions match TRBD1. J was trimmed by 0 bases and V by 1 base; bases with no gene match: 8. CDR3 length equals 19 residues. Germline V lookup: CDR1 MGHRA, CDR2 YSYEKL. CDR3 in amino acids: CASSQAGGQAYSYNSPLHF. CDR3 in DNA: TGCGCCAGCAGCCAAGCTGGGGGACAGGCATACTCCTATAATTCACCCCTCCACTTT.

A single count supports this clone. The J gene is TRBJ2-1, the V gene TRBV11-3; perhaps TRBD2 as D (6 bases). V was cut by 0 bases and J by 6 bases, with 15 bases left in between. CDR1 and CDR2 from the germline V gene are SGHNT and YENEEA. This CDR3 contains 16 residues. CDR3 protein: CASSLDRGAGSNEQFF. CDR3 sequence (DNA): TGTGCCAGCAGCTTAGATCGCGGGGCTGGGTCCAATGAGCAGTTCTTC.

The gene calls are TRBV6-1 and TRBJ1-2; TRBD1 matches 8 bases. The germline gives CDR1 MNHNS, CDR2 SASEGT. V was pared by 2 bases and J by 6 bases, with 8 bases of the junction left unmatched. This CDR3 region has 15 residues. DNA for the CDR3: TGTGCCAGCAGTGAATTCGGACAGGGAAAAGATGGCTACACCTTC. This translates into CASSEFGQGKDGYTF.

Of note for this clone: In the same sample, other DNA sequences code for this CDR3. The chain joins TRBV7-6 to TRBJ1-1, with D perhaps TRBD1 (5 bases). With 5 bases removed from V and 0 bases from J, the gap between germline ends came to 10 bases. The CDR3 consists of 14 residues. Germline CDR1 SGHVS, CDR2 FNYEAQ. CDR3 residues: CASSLGAMNTEAFF. Here the CDR3 DNA reads TGTGCCAGCAGCCTCGGGGCCATGAACACTGAAGCTTTCTTT.

This clone was seen just once. This chain connects TRBV25-1 to TRBJ2-7; the D is unclear. CDR3 size: 13 residues. Germline assignment: CDR1 MGHDK and CDR2 SYGVNS. The V and J ends lost 3 bases and 0 bases respectively, with 6 bases between them. In DNA, the CDR3 is TGTGCCAGCAGTGATGCGGTCTCCTACGAGCAGTACTTC. It translates to CASSDAVSYEQYF.

The chain carries TRBV19 and TRBJ1-6; possible D gene TRBD1, 5 bases. Trimming removed 6 bases from V and 9 bases from J, with 18 bases in between. The CDR3 has 15 residues. In germline, CDR1 is LNHDA, CDR2 SQIVND (reference sequence). The DNA for the CDR3 is TGTGCCAGTAGGGAGCAGGGTGGGTTCGGTTCACCCCTCCACTTT. It codes for CASREQGGFGSPLHF.

This sequence joins TRBV11-2 and TRBJ1-2; D unresolved. The CDR3 totals 15 residues. Germline CDR1 SGHAT, CDR2 FQNNGV. The V end lost 0 bases, the J end lost 0 bases, and 8 bases lay between the germline ends. The CDR3, as DNA: TGTGCCAGCAGCTTAGAGGAGGGCACTAACTATGGCTACACCTTC. The encoded protein is CASSLEEGTNYGYTF. Supplemented by reference TRBV11-2 and TRBJ1-2, the full variable domain reads EAGVAQSPRYKIIEKRQSVAFWCNPISGHATLYWYQQILGQGPKLLIQFQNNGVVDDSQLPKDRFSAERLKGVDSTLKIQPAKLEDSAVYLCASSLEEGTNYGYTFGSGTRLTVV.

Of note for this clone: This specimen includes other DNA sequences encoding the same CDR3. The chain has TRBV7-2 and TRBJ2-7, with 9 bases lining up with TRBD2. With 4 bases clipped from V and 4 bases from J, the junction kept 8 bases outside the gene matches. The CDR3 consists of 15 residues. Germline lookup yields CDR1 SGHTA and CDR2 FQGNSA. CDR3 DNA: TGTGCCAGCAGCTCGGGACTAGCTGGTGGGTACGAGCAGTACTTC. It specifies CASSSGLAGGYEQYF.

For this clone: The same CDR3 can be traced to other DNA sequences in this sample. V gene TRBV25-1 combines with J gene TRBJ1-1; D gene ambiguous. Germline V gene sequence: CDR1 MGHDK, CDR2 SYGVNS. Trimming pared 1 base from V and 5 bases from J, leaving 5 bases between. The length of the CDR3 is 12 residues. The CDR3 here is CASSELGTEAFF. CDR3 bases: TGTGCCAGCAGTGAATTGGGGACTGAAGCTTTCTTT.

The chain is built from TRBV4-3 and TRBJ2-1; D ambiguous. The germline V and J ends were trimmed by 1 base and 0 bases, with 10 bases remaining between them. Germline V gene data show CDR1 as LGHNA and CDR2 as YSLEER. CDR3 size: 16 residues. CDR3 loop: CASSQVGQSSYNEQFF. The CDR3 DNA is TGCGCCAGCAGCCAAGTTGGGCAGTCCTCCTACAATGAGCAGTTCTTC.

V gene TRBV5-4 combines with J gene TRBJ1-4, with 10 bases matching TRBD1. Germline CDR1 and CDR2: SGHNT and YYREEE (reference sequence). This CDR3 contains 14 residues. The junction had 3 bases not matched to a gene; V was cut back by 0 bases and J by 10 bases. CDR3: CASSLGQGAAKLFF. The CDR3 bases are TGTGCCAGCAGCTTGGGACAGGGGGCGGCAAAACTGTTTTTT. Complete variable domain (other parts from reference TRBV5-4 and TRBJ1-4): ETGVTQSPTHLIKTRGQQVTLRCSSQSGHNTVSWYQQALGQGPQFIFQYYREEENGRGNFPPRFSGLQFPNYSSELNVNALELDDSALYLCASSLGQGAAKLFFGSGTQLSVL.

J is TRBJ2-5 and V is TRBV4-3, with D perhaps matching TRBD1 (5 bases). The length of the CDR3 is 18 residues. Germline CDR1 and CDR2: LGHNA and YSLEER. V lost 0 bases and J lost 2, with 19 bases in between. The CDR3 DNA is TGCGCCAGCAGCCAAGATTACACCGATGGGGCGGTACAAGAGACCCAGTACTTC. Translating it yields CASSQDYTDGAVQETQYF.

V gene TRBV2 combines with J gene TRBJ2-2; a weak D match, TRBD2 (6 bases). The germline V and J ends were trimmed by 3 bases and 0 bases, with 11 bases remaining between them. The CDR3 consists of 16 residues. Germline V lookup: CDR1 SNHLY, CDR2 FYNNEI. The chain's CDR3 is CASSESGDANTGELFF. CDR3 DNA sequence: TGTGCCAGCAGTGAGTCGGGGGACGCGAACACCGGGGAGCTGTTTTTT.

This rearrangement joins TRBV27 to TRBJ2-1, with TRBD1 identical over 11 bases. The CDR3 covers 15 residues. The V gene end was trimmed by 2 bases and the J gene end by 6 bases; junction bases not matched to a gene: 3. The germline gives CDR1 MNHEY, CDR2 SMNVEV (reference sequence). CDR3 DNA sequence: TGTGCCAGCAGTTTAGGAGGGACAGGGGGCAATGAGCAGTTCTTC. It translates to CASSLGGTGGNEQFF.

V and J are TRBV5-1 and TRBJ2-3; D call uncertain. Germline assignment: CDR1 SGHRS and CDR2 YFSETQ. The V end was cut by 4 bases, the J end by 1 base, with 13 bases between. The CDR3 has 15 amino acids. The CDR3 loop is CASSPSRVGTDTQYF. The CDR3 DNA is TGCGCCAGCAGCCCCTCAAGGGTAGGCACAGATACGCAGTATTTT.

The chain employs TRBV9 and TRBJ2-3; TRBD2 agrees at 10 bases. Germline V gene data show CDR1 as SGDLS and CDR2 as YYNGEE. This CDR3 has 15 amino acids. V dropped 5 bases and J dropped 1; count of bases not matched to a gene: 4. The CDR3 DNA reads as TGTGCCAGCAGGGCCGGGACTAGCGGCACAGATACGCAGTATTTT. Translation gives CASRAGTSGTDTQYF.

This rearrangement joins TRBV25-1 to TRBJ1-4; D not certain. The CDR3 runs to 11 residues. The ends were cut back, 7 bases at V and 10 bases at J, with 10 bases in the middle. Germline values: CDR1 MGHDK, CDR2 SYGVNS. The CDR3 coding sequence is TGTGCCAGCATGGTGGGTGGAAAACTGTTTTTT. Encoded protein: CASMVGGKLFF.

The rearrangement links TRBV5-1 to TRBJ2-7; a possible D gene is TRBD2 (7 bases). The CDR3 length is 15 residues. The germline CDR1 and CDR2 sequences are SGHRS and YFSETQ. V was trimmed by 0 bases and J by 3 bases, leaving 13 bases between them. CDR3: CASSLAGGPFYEQYF. CDR3 nucleotide sequence: TGCGCCAGCAGCTTGGCCGGGGGGCCGTTCTACGAGCAGTACTTC.

The rearrangement uses TRBV7-8 and TRBJ1-5; possibly TRBD1 for D (5 bases). CDR1 is SGHVS and CDR2 is FQNEAQ in the germline V gene. V lost 7 bases to trimming and J lost 2 bases, with 18 bases between them. This CDR3 is 16 amino acids long. CDR3 in amino acids: CASNPAGGGGNQPQHF. The CDR3 DNA reads TGTGCCAGCAACCCGGCCGGGGGAGGTGGCAATCAGCCCCAGCATTTT.

The chain links TRBV7-9 to TRBJ2-5; D is possibly TRBD1 or TRBD2 (7 bases each). Trimming took off 5 bases at V and 0 bases at J, with 16 bases between the two ends. Germline CDR1 reads SEHNR; CDR2 reads FQNEAQ (reference sequence). The CDR3 has 16 residues. CDR3 nucleotides: TGTGCCAGCAGCCACTGGGGGGGACAGCACCAAGAGACCCAGTACTTC. It is translated as CASSHWGGQHQETQYF.

This chain connects TRBV19 to TRBJ1-2; D is possibly TRBD1 (5 bases). Germline V gives CDR1 LNHDA, CDR2 SQIVND (reference sequence). This CDR3 region has 14 residues. Trimming cost V 1 base and J 4 bases, with 10 bases left between them. The DNA of the CDR3 is TGTGCCAGTAGTATAGGCCCGGGACTCTATGGCTACACCTTC. The encoded protein is CASSIGPGLYGYTF.

The chain couples TRBV7-6 to TRBJ2-6; possible D gene TRBD2, 5 bases. CDR1 and CDR2 (germline): SGHVS, FNYEAQ. The germline V and J ends were trimmed by 5 bases and 2 bases, with 16 bases remaining between them. The CDR3 sequence is 17 residues long. CDR3 loop: CASSPYLLGPGANVLTF. The CDR3 DNA reads as TGTGCCAGCAGCCCATACTTACTAGGTCCTGGGGCCAACGTCCTGACTTTC.

This rearrangement joins TRBV18 to TRBJ2-7; 8 positions match TRBD2. The V and J ends lost 5 bases and 10 bases, in that order; junction bases with no gene match: 10. The CDR3 runs 13 residues. Germline assignment: CDR1 KGHSH and CDR2 LQKENI. CDR3 region: CASSGGGRPNQYF. DNA for the CDR3: TGTGCCAGCTCAGGAGGCGGGAGGCCCAACCAGTACTTC. Complete variable domain (other parts from reference TRBV18 and TRBJ2-7): NAGVMQNPRHLVRRRGQEARLRCSPMKGHSHVYWYRQLPEEGLKFMVYLQKENIIDESGMPKERFSAEFPKEGPSILRIQQVVRGDSAAYFCASSGGGRPNQYFGPGTRLTVT.

The chain uses TRBV9 and TRBJ2-5, with a tentative D call TRBD2 (7 bases). Trimming removed 4 bases from V and 1 base from J, with 17 bases in between. This CDR3 region has 16 residues. The germline V gene encodes CDR1 SGDLS and CDR2 YYNGEE. In nucleotides, the CDR3 is TGTGCCAGCAGCCCCAGGGGCGGGAGACTCCAAGAGACCCAGTACTTC. The encoded protein is CASSPRGGRLQETQYF.

The J gene is TRBJ2-7, the V gene TRBV6-6; D is undetermined. V lost 7 bases to trimming and J lost 3 bases, with 16 bases between them. The CDR3 has 14 amino acids. Germline lookup yields CDR1 MNHNY and CDR2 SVGAGI (reference sequence). The chain's CDR3 is CASTAYKLDYEQYF. The CDR3 DNA is TGTGCCAGCACCGCCTACAAACTGGACTACGAGCAGTACTTC.

Concerning this clone: Other DNA sequences in the same sample also yield this CDR3. This chain joins TRBV5-1 and TRBJ2-5; D is possibly TRBD2 (6 bases). CDR1 and CDR2 (germline): SGHRS, YFSETQ. This CDR3 is built from 15 residues. The V gene lost 0 bases and the J gene lost 2 bases, with 11 bases spanning the gap. CDR3 nucleotide sequence: TGCGCCAGCAGCTTGGAGGGAGGCTTTCAAGAGACCCAGTACTTC. This encodes CASSLEGGFQETQYF.

This CDR3 reads CASSLSLTTELFF. DNA for the CDR3: TGTGCCAGCAGTTTATCCCTCACAACGGAACTGTTTTTT. This chain uses TRBV27 with TRBJ1-4; D is unresolved. Germline V gene data show CDR1 as MNHEY and CDR2 as SMNVEV (reference sequence). Trimming took 0 bases from V and 12 from J, leaving 11 bases between them. The CDR3 sequence is 13 residues long.